Below are 19 T cell receptor beta chains sequenced from a single sample in a study of shared clonotypes between healthy human individuals. Using immunoSEQ multiplex PCR, the repertoire was profiled, and TCRdb retains in-frame clones only, with some absent. The sample lists over a million clones, approximately 80% occurring once. Sequencing used memory CD4+ T cells from PBMCs. Indicated subset: CD45RA-negative fraction. These receptors were taken from a man younger than 35 in good health. Some clones in this sample may be carry-over from other donors' samples.

The rearrangement links TRBV4-1 to TRBJ2-1; 8 bases line up with TRBD2. This CDR3 has 15 residues. The V gene's germline CDR1 is MGHRA and CDR2 YSYEKL. V was pared by 1 base and J by 9 bases, with 8 bases of the junction left unmatched. The CDR3 nucleotides read TGCGCCAGCAGCCAAGTCCCGGGAGGGGGTAGTGAGCAGTTCTTC. Its protein is CASSQVPGGGSEQFF.

V usage is TRBV21-1 and J usage is TRBJ2-7. TRBV21-1 is a pseudogene. CDR3 length: 14 amino acids. The CDR3 protein is CASSKLPDSYEQYF. DNA of the CDR3: TGTGCCAGCAGCAAACTCCCGGACTCCTACGAGCAGTACTTC.

This clone was picked up a small number of times. The rearrangement uses TRBV18 and TRBJ2-2, with a possible D match to TRBD2 (6 bases). The CDR3 runs to 16 residues. Between the trimmed V and J ends, which lost 2 bases and 3 bases, there was a span of 13 bases. Germline V gives CDR1 KGHSH, CDR2 LQKENI. CDR3 amino acids: CASSPSAGMHTGELFF. In nucleotides, the CDR3 is TGTGCCAGCTCACCAAGTGCGGGGATGCACACCGGGGAGCTGTTTTTT.

This chain links TRBV10-3 with TRBJ2-7; TRBD1 might be the D (6 bases). The CDR3 consists of 16 residues. Trimming shortened V by 10 bases and J by 0 bases, and 22 bases separated the two germline ends. Per the germline V gene, CDR1 is ENHRY and CDR2 is SYGVKD. CDR3 sequence reads: CATWDPRTATSYEQYF. In DNA, the CDR3 is TGTGCCACATGGGACCCTAGGACAGCTACCTCCTACGAGCAGTACTTC.

The genes are TRBV5-1 and TRBJ2-6; D might be TRBD1 (5 bases). CDR3 size: 17 residues. The germline gives CDR1 SGHRS, CDR2 YFSETQ. The ends were cut back, 4 bases at V and 0 bases at J, with 14 bases in the middle. In DNA, the CDR3 is TGCGCCAGCAGCCAAACTGACAGTTCCTCTGGGGCCAACGTCCTGACTTTC. Protein: CASSQTDSSSGANVLTF.

V usage is TRBV29-1 and J usage is TRBJ2-7, with D perhaps assigned TRBD1 or TRBD2 (5 bases each). V was cut by 6 bases and J by 3 bases, with 18 bases left in between. Germline V gene data show CDR1 as SQVTM and CDR2 as ANQGSEA. The CDR3 has 14 residues. In DNA, the CDR3 is TGCAGCGTCCTCCGTCGGGGCGCGGACTACGAGCAGTACTTC. This encodes CSVLRRGADYEQYF.

The CDR3 coding sequence is TGTGCCAGCAGTTTTCGAACAGGGGGAGGGTACGAGCAGTACTTC. It yields the protein CASSFRTGGGYEQYF. J is TRBJ2-7 and V is TRBV27; possible D gene TRBD1, 8 bases. The CDR3 spans 15 residues. In germline, CDR1 is MNHEY, CDR2 SMNVEV (reference sequence). V was shortened by 3 bases and J by 4 bases, with 16 bases between the two germline ends.

V and J are TRBV7-3 and TRBJ2-3, with D tentatively TRBD2 (5 bases). The germline gives CDR1 SGHTA, CDR2 FQGTGA. Trimming took 0 bases from V and 9 from J, leaving 10 bases between them. The CDR3 is made up of 13 amino acids. The chain's CDR3 is CASSLTSEGTQYF. CDR3 sequence (DNA): TGTGCCAGCAGCTTAACAAGCGAGGGCACGCAGTATTTT.

J is TRBJ2-2 and V is TRBV5-4, with D hard to call. The CDR3 totals 14 residues. Germline V gene sequence: CDR1 SGHNT, CDR2 YYREEE (reference sequence). With 0 bases removed from V and 4 bases from J, the gap between germline ends came to 7 bases. The CDR3 spells CASSLEAATGELFF. The DNA for the CDR3 is TGTGCCAGCAGCTTGGAGGCCGCCACCGGGGAGCTGTTTTTT. Full variable domain (rest looked up from reference TRBV5-4 and TRBJ2-2): ETGVTQSPTHLIKTRGQQVTLRCSSQSGHNTVSWYQQALGQGPQFIFQYYREEENGRGNFPPRFSGLQFPNYSSELNVNALELDDSALYLCASSLEAATGELFFGEGSRLTVL.

The chain recombines TRBV5-1 with TRBJ1-4; no reliable D call. The germline CDR1 and CDR2 sequences are SGHRS and YFSETQ. The CDR3 contains 15 residues. Trimming removed 2 bases from V and 0 bases from J, with 8 bases in between. Here the CDR3 DNA reads TGCGCCAGCAGCTTAATTCAATCAACTAATGAAAAACTGTTTTTT. It translates to CASSLIQSTNEKLFF.

V gene TRBV5-1 combines with J gene TRBJ2-5; possibly TRBD1 for D (5 bases). Germline assignment: CDR1 SGHRS and CDR2 YFSETQ. Trimming left V 4 bases short and J 3 bases short, with 16 bases between. The CDR3 consists of 15 residues. The CDR3 DNA follows: TGCGCCAGCAGCACCCAGACAGCCAGAGAAGAGACCCAGTACTTC. This encodes CASSTQTAREETQYF.

V is TRBV10-3 and J is TRBJ2-2; 8 bases line up with TRBD1. V lost 10 bases to trimming and J lost 2 bases; unmatched junction nucleotides: 6. The CDR3 has 14 residues. CDR1 and CDR2 from the germline V gene are ENHRY and SYGVKD. CDR3 protein: CATSGTGNTGELFF. CDR3 in DNA: TGTGCCACCTCCGGGACAGGAAACACCGGGGAGCTGTTTTTT.

The chain joins TRBV29-1 to TRBJ2-3; D not certain. Germline V gives CDR1 SQVTM, CDR2 ANQGSEA. The CDR3 has 15 amino acids. V shed 4 bases and J shed 1 base, with 15 bases lying between them. CDR3 DNA sequence: TGCAGCGTTGGCCCCTCCCGAGTGGGCACAGATACGCAGTATTTT. The encoded protein is CSVGPSRVGTDTQYF.

The sample holds a few counts of this clone. This chain links TRBV4-2 with TRBJ2-1, with 7 bases that match TRBD2. Germline values: CDR1 LGHNA, CDR2 YNFKEQ. With V trimmed by 3 bases and J by 4 bases, 6 bases remained unmatched. The CDR3 consists of 15 residues. CDR3 DNA sequence: TGTGCCAGCAGCCAGGAAGCGGGGTTATACAATGAGCAGTTCTTC. Translation: CASSQEAGLYNEQFF.

The chain links TRBV9 to TRBJ2-1; 7 nucleotides match TRBD2. Germline V gene data show CDR1 as SGDLS and CDR2 as YYNGEE. CDR3 length equals 16 residues. With 0 bases clipped from V and 8 bases from J, the junction kept 11 bases outside the gene matches. CDR3 coding DNA: TGTGCCAGCAGCGTAGCCCCTCGGGCGGGAGACCATGAGCAGTTCTTC. Its translation is CASSVAPRAGDHEQFF.

This clone was recorded at least ten times. The chain has TRBV30 and TRBJ2-6, with D perhaps matching TRBD1 (6 bases). In germline, CDR1 is GTSNPN, CDR2 SVGIG (reference sequence). The V end was cut by 4 bases, the J end by 0 bases, with 10 bases between. The CDR3 length is 15 residues. Here the CDR3 reads CAWTGASSGANVLTF. The DNA for the CDR3 is TGTGCCTGGACAGGGGCGAGCTCTGGGGCCAACGTCCTGACTTTC.

The chain is built from TRBV7-3 and TRBJ1-1; D ambiguous. Germline loops: CDR1 SGHTA, CDR2 FQGTGA. CDR3 size: 15 residues. The V end was cut by 5 bases, the J end by 1 base, with 14 bases between. The CDR3 is CASSARTLGNTEAFF. The CDR3 nucleotides read TGTGCCAGCAGCGCTCGGACCTTAGGGAACACTGAAGCTTTCTTT.

The J gene is TRBJ2-5, the V gene TRBV10-3, with 9 bases that match TRBD2. There are 14 residues in the CDR3. In germline, CDR1 is ENHRY, CDR2 SYGVKD. After removal of 6 bases from V and 5 bases from J, the junction contained 7 bases not matched to a gene. CDR3 nucleotides: TGTGCCATCAGCGTCGGCGGGGGGGACGAGACCCAGTACTTC. Protein: CAISVGGGDETQYF.

The chain combines TRBV6-1 with TRBJ1-2, with D maybe TRBD1 (6 bases). The germline V gene encodes CDR1 MNHNS and CDR2 SASEGT. Trimming removed 8 bases from V and 7 bases from J, with 14 bases in between. CDR3 length: 12 residues. The CDR3 is CASSDRFGGYTF. The CDR3 DNA sequence: TGTGCCAGCTCTGACAGGTTCGGTGGCTACACCTTC.